What follows are 4 T cell receptor beta chains derived from one specimen sequenced in a study of patients and donors after allogeneic stem cell transplantation. Each CDR3 protein is one row after TCRdb ran MiXCR on the RT-PCR reads. The data hold some 960,000 distinct CDR3 sequences, with roughly 18% observed a single time. The source material was blood, either unsorted or a sorted T cell fraction (not recorded which). The receptors come from a human donor who was either an allogeneic HSCT recipient or a stem cell or donor lymphocyte infusion donor (not recorded which). It is not recorded whose cells these are; they may come from a transplant donor.

V usage is TRBV4-3 and J usage is TRBJ2-5; TRBD1 matches at 7 bases. The V gene end was trimmed by 1 base and the J gene end by 2 bases; junction bases not matched to a gene: 1. CDR3 length equals 14 residues. Germline-derived CDR1 and CDR2 are LGHNA and YSLEER. The DNA of the CDR3 is TGCGCCAGCAGCCAAGGGGGACAGCAAGAGACCCAGTACTTC. It translates to CASSQGGQQETQYF.

This clonotype was found a few times. V usage is TRBV18 and J usage is TRBJ2-7; 11 nucleotides line up with TRBD2. With 3 bases clipped from V and 3 bases from J, the junction kept 4 bases outside the gene matches. Germline CDR1 and CDR2: KGHSH and LQKENI. The CDR3 contains 15 residues. The CDR3 sequence: CASSPTGTSGYEQYF. In nucleotides, the CDR3 is TGTGCCAGCTCACCCACCGGGACTAGCGGCTACGAGCAGTACTTC.

This chain connects TRBV20-1 to TRBJ2-7, with 12 nucleotides matching TRBD2. Germline V gene lookup returns CDR1 DFQATT and CDR2 SNEGSKA (reference sequence). This CDR3 has 14 residues. With V trimmed by 6 bases and J by 2 bases, 5 bases remained unmatched. CDR3 in amino acids: CSAPGLAGPYEQYF. CDR3 in DNA: TGCAGTGCCCCCGGACTAGCGGGACCCTACGAGCAGTACTTC.

This chain links TRBV2 with TRBJ1-2; no clear D. The germline V gene encodes CDR1 SNHLY and CDR2 FYNNEI. Trimming left V 1 base short and J 8 bases short, with 11 bases between. The CDR3 is 13 residues long. DNA for the CDR3: TGTGCCAGCAGTGAAGTTGGAGGGTTCGGCTACACCTTC. This gives the protein CASSEVGGFGYTF.